The 9 T cell receptor beta chains below were found in one sample sequenced in a study of neurological immune-mediated disorders. From the 5' RACE reads, TCRdb called clonotypes with MiXCR, one entry per CDR3 protein. This repertoire shows fewer than 40,000 distinct CDR3 sequences, 4% found once; its top ten account for around a quarter. Material: CD4+ T cells from blood. The receptors were sampled from a woman in her 40s in good health.

This clonotype has a count of ten or more. The chain employs TRBV5-6 and TRBJ1-5, with 9 bases matching TRBD1. This CDR3 spans 17 amino acids. J lost 4 bases, V lost 0 bases, and 8 bases had no gene match. CDR1 is SGHDT, CDR2 YYEEEE, per germline. CDR3 sequence: CASSLGGTGIPNQPQHF. In nucleotides, the CDR3 is TGTGCCAGCAGCTTGGGAGGGACAGGGATACCAAATCAGCCCCAGCATTTT.

This clonotype was detected ten times or more. The chain recombines TRBV10-2 with TRBJ2-7, with no clear D. Germline lookup yields CDR1 WSHSY and CDR2 SAAADI. This CDR3 region has 11 residues. V shed 3 bases and J shed 6 bases, with 6 bases lying between them. This chain's CDR3 is CASSDVGEQYF. In DNA form, the CDR3 reads TGCGCCAGCAGTGACGTTGGCGAGCAGTACTTC.

Ten or more counts support this clonotype. This sequence joins TRBV10-3 and TRBJ1-2; D not resolved. Per germline, CDR1 ENHRY and CDR2 SYGVKD. V was trimmed by 2 bases and J by 4 bases, leaving 8 bases between them. The CDR3 has 13 residues. The CDR3 loop reads CAISEGPFYGYTF. CDR3 bases: TGTGCCATCAGTGAGGGACCGTTCTATGGCTACACCTTC.

The sample holds many counts of this clonotype. The chain is built from TRBV5-1 and TRBJ1-5, with D maybe TRBD1 (6 bases). Per the germline V gene, CDR1 is SGHRS and CDR2 is YFSETQ. V lost 3 bases and J 2 bases, leaving 18 bases between the germline ends. The CDR3 sequence is 17 residues long. CDR3 nucleotide sequence: TGCGCCAGCAGCTACCTTCGGGGGCGGGTCGGCAATCAGCCCCAGCATTTT. This translates into CASSYLRGRVGNQPQHF.

The sample holds many counts of this clonotype. The rearrangement uses TRBV29-1 and TRBJ2-5; no definite D call. Trimming stripped 3 bases from V and 1 base from J, with 9 bases between. Germline-derived CDR1 and CDR2 are SQVTM and ANQGSEA. The CDR3 runs to 13 residues. CDR3 region: CSVELGSQETQYF. For the CDR3, the DNA is TGCAGCGTTGAGTTGGGGTCCCAAGAGACCCAGTACTTC.

Ten or more counts support this clonotype. Here the CDR3 DNA reads TGCGCCAGCAGCTTGGACCCAGGGGCTGGGGCCAACGTCCTGACTTTC. Translation: CASSLDPGAGANVLTF. V and J are TRBV5-1 and TRBJ2-6, with D maybe TRBD1 (6 bases). CDR1 is SGHRS and CDR2 is YFSETQ in the germline V gene. Trimming took 0 bases from V and 2 from J, leaving 9 bases between them. This CDR3 is built from 16 residues.

In this sample, this clonotype turned up many times. In DNA form, the CDR3 reads TGTGCCAGCAGCTATAGCGGGGGCACAGATACGCAGTATTTT. It translates to CASSYSGGTDTQYF. The chain combines TRBV7-9 with TRBJ2-3, with 8 positions matching TRBD2. Germline CDR1 and CDR2: SEHNR and FQNEAQ (reference sequence). This CDR3 comprises 14 residues. V gave up 4 bases and J gave up 1 base; unmatched junction bases: 1.

This clonotype was seen ten or more times. The chain links TRBV5-1 to TRBJ1-1, with D unresolved. V lost 7 bases to trimming and J lost 0 bases, with 10 bases between them. The CDR3 extends over 13 amino acids. From germline, CDR1 is SGHRS and CDR2 YFSETQ. The CDR3 DNA follows: TGCGCCAGCCTTGGACCGATGAACACTGAAGCTTTCTTT. The encoded protein is CASLGPMNTEAFF.

The J gene is TRBJ2-7, the V gene TRBV11-2; 7 nucleotides align to TRBD2. J gave up 6 bases and V 5 bases, and 10 bases lay outside the gene matches. The CDR3 is 14 amino acids. Germline loops: CDR1 SGHAT, CDR2 FQNNGV. The CDR3 here is CASSPGGGLGEQYF. The CDR3 region has the DNA TGTGCCAGCAGCCCGGGGGGAGGGCTCGGCGAGCAGTACTTC. The complete variable domain, with remaining parts taken from reference TRBV11-2 and TRBJ2-7, reads EAGVAQSPRYKIIEKRQSVAFWCNPISGHATLYWYQQILGQGPKLLIQFQNNGVVDDSQLPKDRFSAERLKGVDSTLKIQPAKLEDSAVYLCASSPGGGLGEQYFGPGTRLTVT.